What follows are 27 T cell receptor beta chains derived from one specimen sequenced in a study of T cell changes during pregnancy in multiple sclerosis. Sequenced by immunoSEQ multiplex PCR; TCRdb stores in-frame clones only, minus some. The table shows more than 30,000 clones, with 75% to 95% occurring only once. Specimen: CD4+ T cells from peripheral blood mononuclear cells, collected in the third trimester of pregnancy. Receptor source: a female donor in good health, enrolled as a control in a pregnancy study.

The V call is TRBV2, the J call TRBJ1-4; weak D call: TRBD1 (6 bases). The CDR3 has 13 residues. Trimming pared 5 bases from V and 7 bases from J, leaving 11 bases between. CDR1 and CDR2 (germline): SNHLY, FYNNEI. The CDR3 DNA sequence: TGTGCCAGCAGTTACAGGGTCGGTGAAAAACTGTTTTTT. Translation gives CASSYRVGEKLFF.

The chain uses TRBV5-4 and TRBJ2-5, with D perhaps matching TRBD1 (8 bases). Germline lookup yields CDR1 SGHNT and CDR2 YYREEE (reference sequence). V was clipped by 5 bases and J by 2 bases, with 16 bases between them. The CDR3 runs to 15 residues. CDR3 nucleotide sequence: TGTGCCAGCAGTCGAACAGGGGGGGTACAAGAGACCCAGTACTTC. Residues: CASSRTGGVQETQYF. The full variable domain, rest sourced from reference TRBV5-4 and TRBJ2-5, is ETGVTQSPTHLIKTRGQQVTLRCSSQSGHNTVSWYQQALGQGPQFIFQYYREEENGRGNFPPRFSGLQFPNYSSELNVNALELDDSALYLCASSRTGGVQETQYFGPGTRLLVL.

Here the CDR3 DNA reads TGTGCCAGCAGCCAACCGGCTGGGGGGAACTATGGCTACACCTTC. Translating it yields CASSQPAGGNYGYTF. V is TRBV11-2 and J is TRBJ1-2; a possible D gene is TRBD1 (5 bases). This CDR3 region has 15 residues. Looked up from germline, CDR1 is SGHAT and CDR2 is FQNNGV. Trimming removed 5 bases from V and 2 bases from J, with 15 bases in between.

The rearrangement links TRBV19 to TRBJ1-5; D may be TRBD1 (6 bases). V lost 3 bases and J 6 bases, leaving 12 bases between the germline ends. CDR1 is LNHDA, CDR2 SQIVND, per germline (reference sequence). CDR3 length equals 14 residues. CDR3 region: CASSINQGRQPQHF. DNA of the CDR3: TGTGCCAGTAGTATTAATCAGGGGCGTCAGCCCCAGCATTTT.

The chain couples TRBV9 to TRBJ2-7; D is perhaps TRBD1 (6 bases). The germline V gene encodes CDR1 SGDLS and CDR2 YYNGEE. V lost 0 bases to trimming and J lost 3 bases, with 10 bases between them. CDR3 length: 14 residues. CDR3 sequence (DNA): TGTGCCAGCAGCGTAGCCCAAGGGGGCTACGAGCAGTACTTC. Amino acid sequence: CASSVAQGGYEQYF. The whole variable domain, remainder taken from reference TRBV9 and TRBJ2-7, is DSGVTQTPKHLITATGQRVTLRCSPRSGDLSVYWYQQSLDQGLQFLIQYYNGEERAKGNILERFSAQQFPDLHSELNLSSLELGDSALYFCASSVAQGGYEQYFGPGTRLTVT.

The CDR3 loop is CASSEERNREAFF. The CDR3, as DNA: TGTGCCAGCAGTGAAGAGCGTAATAGAGAAGCTTTCTTT. The chain is built from TRBV2 and TRBJ1-1; D not certain. Germline values: CDR1 SNHLY, CDR2 FYNNEI. This CDR3 comprises 13 residues. The V gene lost 1 base and the J gene lost 8 bases, with 11 bases spanning the gap.

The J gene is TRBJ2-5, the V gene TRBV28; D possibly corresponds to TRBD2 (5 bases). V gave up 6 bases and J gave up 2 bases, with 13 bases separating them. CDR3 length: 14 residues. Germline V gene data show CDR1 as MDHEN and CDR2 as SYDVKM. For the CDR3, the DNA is TGTGCCAGCAGCATTTACTCGGGGCAAGAGACCCAGTACTTC. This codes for CASSIYSGQETQYF.

CDR3 amino acids: CASSPTPKQGTPLHF. CDR3 nucleotide sequence: TGCGCCAGCAGCCCAACCCCAAAACAGGGAACACCCCTCCACTTT. This chain links TRBV5-1 with TRBJ1-6, with TRBD1 as a possible D gene (6 bases). Trimming took 4 bases from V and 11 from J, leaving 19 bases between them. There are 15 residues in the CDR3. Germline V gene data show CDR1 as SGHRS and CDR2 as YFSETQ.

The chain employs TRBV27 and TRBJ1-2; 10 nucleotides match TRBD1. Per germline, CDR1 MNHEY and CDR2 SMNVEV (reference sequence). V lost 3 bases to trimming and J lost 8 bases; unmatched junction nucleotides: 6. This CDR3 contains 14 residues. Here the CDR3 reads CASSFGQGDWGYTF. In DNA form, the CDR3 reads TGTGCCAGCAGTTTTGGACAGGGGGATTGGGGCTACACCTTC.

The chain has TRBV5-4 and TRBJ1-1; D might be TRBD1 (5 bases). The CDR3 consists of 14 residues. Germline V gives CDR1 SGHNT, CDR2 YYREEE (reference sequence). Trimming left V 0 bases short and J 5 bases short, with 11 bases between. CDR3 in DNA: TGTGCCAGCAGCTTGGATTGGGGGGAAACTGAAGCTTTCTTT. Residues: CASSLDWGETEAFF. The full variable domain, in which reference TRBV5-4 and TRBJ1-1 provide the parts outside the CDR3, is ETGVTQSPTHLIKTRGQQVTLRCSSQSGHNTVSWYQQALGQGPQFIFQYYREEENGRGNFPPRFSGLQFPNYSSELNVNALELDDSALYLCASSLDWGETEAFFGQGTRLTVV.

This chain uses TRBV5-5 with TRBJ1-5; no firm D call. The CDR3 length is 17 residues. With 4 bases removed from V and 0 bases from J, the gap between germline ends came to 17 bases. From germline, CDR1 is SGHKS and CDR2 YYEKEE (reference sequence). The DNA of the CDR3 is TGTGCCAGCAGCCCCGAGGGTTTCCGGATTAGCAATCAGCCCCAGCATTTT. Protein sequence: CASSPEGFRISNQPQHF.

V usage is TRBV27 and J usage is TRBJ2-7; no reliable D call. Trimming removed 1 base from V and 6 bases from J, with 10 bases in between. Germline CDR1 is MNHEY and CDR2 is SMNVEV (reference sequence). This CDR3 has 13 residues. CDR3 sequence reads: CASSLLGRFEQYF. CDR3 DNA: TGTGCCAGCAGTTTATTGGGCAGGTTCGAGCAGTACTTC.

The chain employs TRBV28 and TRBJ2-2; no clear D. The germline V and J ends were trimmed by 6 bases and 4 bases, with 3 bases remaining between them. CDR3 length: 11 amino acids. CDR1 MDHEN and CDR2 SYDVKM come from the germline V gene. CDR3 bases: TGTGCCAGCAGCTTCACCGGGGAGCTGTTTTTT. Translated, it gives CASSFTGELFF.

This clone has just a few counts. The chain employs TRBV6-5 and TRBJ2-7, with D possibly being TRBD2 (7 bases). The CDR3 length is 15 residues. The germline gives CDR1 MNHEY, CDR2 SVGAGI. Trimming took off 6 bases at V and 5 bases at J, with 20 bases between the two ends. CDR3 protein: CASSPGGGGYHEQYF. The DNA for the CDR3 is TGTGCCAGCAGCCCGGGGGGCGGGGGTTACCACGAGCAGTACTTC.

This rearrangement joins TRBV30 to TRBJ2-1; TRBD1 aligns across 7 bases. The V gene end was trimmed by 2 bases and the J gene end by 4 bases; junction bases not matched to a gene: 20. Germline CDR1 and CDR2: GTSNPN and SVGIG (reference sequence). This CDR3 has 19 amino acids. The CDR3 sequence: CAWSPGKLPDRDPYNEQFF. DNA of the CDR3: TGTGCCTGGAGTCCCGGAAAGCTTCCAGACAGGGACCCATACAATGAGCAGTTCTTC. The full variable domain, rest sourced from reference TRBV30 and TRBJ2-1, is SQTIHQWPATLVQPVGSPLSLECTVEGTSNPNLYWYRQAAGRGLQLLFYSVGIGQISSEVPQNLSASRPQDRQFILSSKKLLLSDSGFYLCAWSPGKLPDRDPYNEQFFGPGTRLTVL.

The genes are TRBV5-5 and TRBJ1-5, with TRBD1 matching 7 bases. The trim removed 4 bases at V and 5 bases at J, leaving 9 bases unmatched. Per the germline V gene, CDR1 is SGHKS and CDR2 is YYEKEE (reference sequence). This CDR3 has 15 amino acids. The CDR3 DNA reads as TGTGCCAGCAGCGGGTGGACAGGAGTTCATCAGCCCCAGCATTTT. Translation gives CASSGWTGVHQPQHF. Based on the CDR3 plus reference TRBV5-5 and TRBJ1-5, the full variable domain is DAGVTQSPTHLIKTRGQQVTLRCSPISGHKSVSWYQQVLGQGPQFIFQYYEKEERGRGNFPDRFSARQFPNYSSELNVNALLLGDSALYLCASSGWTGVHQPQHFGDGTRLSIL.

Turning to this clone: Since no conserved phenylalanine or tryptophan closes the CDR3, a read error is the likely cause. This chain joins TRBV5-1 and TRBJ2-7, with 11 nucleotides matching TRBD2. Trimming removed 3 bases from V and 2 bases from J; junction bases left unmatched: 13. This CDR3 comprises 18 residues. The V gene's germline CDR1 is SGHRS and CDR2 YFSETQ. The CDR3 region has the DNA TGCGCCAGCAGCTGGCAACTAGCGGGGGAACCCCCAGCCTACGAGCAGTACCTC. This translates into CASSWQLAGEPPAYEQYL.

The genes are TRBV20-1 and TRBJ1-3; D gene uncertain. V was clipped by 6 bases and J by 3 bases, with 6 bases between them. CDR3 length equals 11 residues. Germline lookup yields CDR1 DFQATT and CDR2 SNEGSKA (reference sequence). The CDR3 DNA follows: TGCAGTGCGCGGGGTGGAAACACCATATATTTT. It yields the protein CSARGGNTIYF.

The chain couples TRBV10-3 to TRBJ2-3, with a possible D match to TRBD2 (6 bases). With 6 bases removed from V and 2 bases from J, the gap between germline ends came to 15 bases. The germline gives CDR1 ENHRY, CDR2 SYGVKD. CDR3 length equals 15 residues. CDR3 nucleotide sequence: TGTGCCATCAGCCGCGGGGAGTCTGCCACAGATACGCAGTATTTT. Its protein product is CAISRGESATDTQYF.

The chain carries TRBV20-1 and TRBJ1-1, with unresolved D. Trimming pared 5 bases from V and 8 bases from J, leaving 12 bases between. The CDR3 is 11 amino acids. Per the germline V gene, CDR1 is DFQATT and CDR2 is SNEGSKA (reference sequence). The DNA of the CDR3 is TGCAGTGCTCGCACCTCCGCGGAAGCTTTCTTT. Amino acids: CSARTSAEAFF.

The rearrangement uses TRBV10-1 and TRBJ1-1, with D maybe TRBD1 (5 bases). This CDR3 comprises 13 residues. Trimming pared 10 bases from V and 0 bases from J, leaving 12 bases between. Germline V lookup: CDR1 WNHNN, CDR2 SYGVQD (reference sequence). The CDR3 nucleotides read TGCGCCACCAAGGACAACTTGAACACTGAAGCTTTCTTT. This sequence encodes CATKDNLNTEAFF.

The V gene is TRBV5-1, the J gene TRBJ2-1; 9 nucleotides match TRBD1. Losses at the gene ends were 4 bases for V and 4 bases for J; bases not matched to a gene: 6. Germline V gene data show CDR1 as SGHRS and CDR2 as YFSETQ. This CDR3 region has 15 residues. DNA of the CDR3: TGCGCCAGCAGCCCTGGGACAGGGTCTTACAATGAGCAGTTCTTC. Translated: CASSPGTGSYNEQFF. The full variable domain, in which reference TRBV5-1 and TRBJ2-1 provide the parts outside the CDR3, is KAGVTQTPRYLIKTRGQQVTLSCSPISGHRSVSWYQQTPGQGLQFLFEYFSETQRNKGNFPGRFSGRQFSNSRSEMNVSTLELGDSALYLCASSPGTGSYNEQFFGPGTRLTVL.

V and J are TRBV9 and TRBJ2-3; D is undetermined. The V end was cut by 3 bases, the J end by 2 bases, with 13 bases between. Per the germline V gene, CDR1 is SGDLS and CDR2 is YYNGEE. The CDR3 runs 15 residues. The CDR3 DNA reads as TGTGCCAGCAGCGCTCACTTAACCCTCACAGATACGCAGTATTTT. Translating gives CASSAHLTLTDTQYF.

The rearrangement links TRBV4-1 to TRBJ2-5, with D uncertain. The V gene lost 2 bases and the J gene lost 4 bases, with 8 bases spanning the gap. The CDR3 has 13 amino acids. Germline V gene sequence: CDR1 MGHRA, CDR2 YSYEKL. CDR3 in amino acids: CASSQILSETQYF. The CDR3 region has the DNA TGCGCCAGCAGCCAAATTTTATCAGAGACCCAGTACTTC.

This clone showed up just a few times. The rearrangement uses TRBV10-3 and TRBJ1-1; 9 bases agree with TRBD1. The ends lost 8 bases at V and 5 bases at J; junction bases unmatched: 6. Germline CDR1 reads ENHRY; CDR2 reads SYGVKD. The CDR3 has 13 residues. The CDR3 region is CAIGTTGGTEAFF. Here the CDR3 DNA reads TGTGCCATCGGGACGACAGGGGGGACTGAAGCTTTCTTT.

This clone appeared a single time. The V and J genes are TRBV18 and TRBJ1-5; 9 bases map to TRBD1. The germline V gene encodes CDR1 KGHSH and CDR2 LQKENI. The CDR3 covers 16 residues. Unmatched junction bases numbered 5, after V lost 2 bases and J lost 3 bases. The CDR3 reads CASSPAGTGINQPQHF. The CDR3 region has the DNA TGTGCCAGCTCACCAGCCGGGACAGGGATCAATCAGCCCCAGCATTTT.

This CDR3 reads CASSEVYRGAKSDYGYTF. The CDR3 DNA is TGTGCCAGCAGTGAAGTATACCGGGGGGCTAAGTCGGACTATGGCTACACCTTC. The chain joins TRBV6-1 to TRBJ1-2, with a tentative D call TRBD1 (6 bases). The V and J ends lost 1 base and 3 bases respectively, with 21 bases between them. CDR3 length: 18 residues. Germline CDR1 reads MNHNS; CDR2 reads SASEGT.